Listed here is a single T cell receptor (beta chain). The specificity of this receptor is unknown. No base quality information exists; no much larger clone differs at one position. The collaborating institutions used their own protocols to collect whole blood in K2EDTA tubes. For TCRbeta analysis, collaborator samples were shipped as frozen whole blood, as isolated PBMCs, or as DNA extracted from either sample type. The data belong to a study of blood T cell repertoires in COVID-19 (dated by TCRdb to 2019 to 2021). General notes on the study: The collaborator samples originated in the United States, Italy and Spain and spanned the acute and convalescent phases of COVID-19. The material from the prospective study consisted of cDNA or gDNA derived from T cells, B-cell-depleted T cells, or PBMCs. Deeply sampled blood TCRbeta repertoires from subjects exposed to, actively infected with, or recovered from COVID-19 were included in the dataset. The repertoires were released in a freely available public database intended as a resource for research on the immune response to SARS-CoV-2. The samples were drawn from two sources: the first 160 participants of the ongoing ImmuneRACE study, and fewer than 1,500 subjects contributed by 6 global collaborators. The sample metadata nearly always contained a de-identified subject ID, COVID-19 status, age in years and sex. HLA class I and class II types, where available, came from metadata supplied by the sample provider rather than from assay-based typing.

The research as a whole found: The quantity of clinical and demographic metadata differed by source and by participant and was supplied without curation.

TCRbeta CDR3 regions were amplified from genomic DNA by means of the immunoSEQ Assay, a bias-controlled multiplex PCR. Turning to the authors' computational methods: Within the assay, amplification of reference gene primers was used to estimate how many nucleated cells each sample contained. To quantify the absolute abundance of each unique TCRbeta CDR3 rearrangement, sequence reads were collapsed and filtered. For each sample, productive Simpson clonality was calculated as the square root of Simpson's diversity index over productive rearrangements. TCRdb took this table from immuneACCESS and kept in-frame rearrangements with V and J called. Such tables lack part of the clones; where checked against another copy, unresolved V genes explain under half of the gap, and the rest is unexplained. For V, J and clone size, that table is used; D and trimming come from the DNA. Within this sample are more than 250,000 clones, with more than 75% of them counted one time only. 1% of the sample rests with the top ten.

Germline trimming amounts to 4 bases on V and 7 bases on J, with 6 as the count of junction bases outside the gene matches. The CDR3 has 13 amino acids, counting the end cysteine and phenylalanine. Only the CDR3 DNA is retained, 39 bases long and in frame from the first base. For CDR1 and CDR2, the germline V gene lists KGHSH and LQKENI. The receptor's source is a man over 45 with active or convalescent COVID-19. Sequenced input: peripheral blood. The sequence links TRBV18 to TRBJ2-7, with 8 bases in between that match TRBD2. CDR3 loop: CASSRGGLEEQYF. The DNA reads as follows: TGTGCCAGCTCACGCGGGGGGCTGGAGGAGCAGTACTTC.